The clone carrying this T cell receptor (beta chain) has ten or more counts. The CDR3 is made up of 14 amino acids. Between the trimmed V and J ends, which lost 3 bases and 3 bases, there was a span of 12 bases. Germline assignment: CDR1 SGHNT and CDR2 YYREEE (reference sequence). Arm-PCR with iRepertoire HTBI primers amplified the CDR3 regions for these TCR beta libraries. TCRdb re-called the multiplex PCR reads with MiXCR, one entry per CDR3 protein. The data contain roughly 520,000 distinct CDR3 sequences, more than 10% of them seen just once; the ten biggest clones take up 7.5% to 9%. The sample originates from a study of regulatory T cells in long-lasting Graves disease. Time point meaning: newly diagnosed GD, antithyroid drugs for less than 3 months. There was RNA extracted from PBMCs, and the TCR library was made from it. The same data also went into a second study, on T cells in Graves' hyperthyroidism and ophthalmopathy. According to that study: A first-round RT-PCR of the TCR CDR3 used the HTBI primer set. Ophthalmopathy, which appeared later, was predicted by the model a median about 6.8 months before onset.

The sample here was peripheral blood mononuclear cells (PBMCs), taken at new diagnosis, from a patient treated with antithyroid drugs. The chain has TRBV5-4 and TRBJ1-2; D is uncertain. This clonotype was obtained from a woman under 40 with Graves disease. CDR3 region: CASSWGVGDYGYTF. The CDR3 DNA is TGTGCCAGCAGCTGGGGAGTGGGCGACTATGGCTACACCTTC.